A selection of T cell receptor beta chains follows, all from one sample in a study of blood T cell repertoires in COVID-19. The method was immunoSEQ multiplex PCR; TCRdb's version includes in-frame clones alone and lacks a portion of them. The sample has tens of thousands of clones; 60% to 80% are singletons. Sequencing was performed on peripheral blood. The receptors stem from an older woman with active or convalescent COVID-19. CDR3s include the opening cysteine and the closing phenylalanine or tryptophan. The order of the fields is J gene, clone size, D gene, V gene, CDR3 DNA, CDR3 protein. The D gene is left open where the match is weak. A clone size is listed for some rows: how often the clone was seen (once, few, many), or a class if it is expanded.

>TRBJ2-4|.|TRBD1|TRBV15
TGTGCCACCAGCAGAGAGCTACAGGGGGCATCGGACATTCAGTACTTC
CATSRELQGASDIQYF
>TRBJ1-1|.|.|TRBV28
TGTGCCAGCAGGGGGGGGGCATTAATCGCTGAAGCTTTCTTT
CASRGGALIAEAFF
>TRBJ2-1|once|TRBD2|TRBV7-2
TGTGCCAGCAGCTTCCGGACTAGCGGGGGGGCCGTCCATGAGCAGTTCTTC
CASSFRTSGGAVHEQFF
>TRBJ1-2|.|TRBD1|TRBV7-9
TGTGCCAGCAGCCCGGGACAGAACTATGGCTACACCTTC
CASSPGQNYGYTF
>TRBJ2-5|.|TRBD2|TRBV5-1
TGCGCCAGCAGCTTGGGAGATCGAGCGGGGCCTGCGGAGACCCAGTACTTC
CASSLGDRAGPAETQYF
>TRBJ1-5|.|.|TRBV19
TGTGCCAGTAAGGTTCCAGGCGATCAGCCCCAGCATTTT
CASKVPGDQPQHF
>TRBJ1-5|.|TRBD1|TRBV15
TGTGCCACCAGCAGAGGGACAGGGGGCGGCAATCAGCCCCAGCATTTT
CATSRGTGGGNQPQHF
>TRBJ2-7|.|TRBD1|TRBV29-1
TGCAGCGCCCGGGACAGGGGATACGAGCAGTACTTC
CSARDRGYEQYF
>TRBJ2-1|.|.|TRBV12-5
TGTGCTAGTGGTTTGGTACATGCCACCTACAATGAGCAGTTCTTC
CASGLVHATYNEQFF
>TRBJ2-3|.|TRBD2|TRBV29-1
TGCAGCGTCCCAACTAGCGGGAGAACAAATACACTCACAGATACGCAGTATTTT
CSVPTSGRTNTLTDTQYF
>TRBJ2-7|few|.|TRBV5-1
TGCGCCAGCAGCTTGGTTCTGAACGCAGTTACCTACGAGCAGTACTTC
CASSLVLNAVTYEQYF
>TRBJ1-3|.|.|TRBV28
TGTGCCAGCAGTTCGACAGGTACATTTGTTGGAAACACCATATATTTT
CASSSTGTFVGNTIYF
>TRBJ2-2|.|TRBD1|TRBV7-8
TGTGCCAGCAGCTTCCGACAGGGGAGGACCGGGGAGCTGTTTTTT
CASSFRQGRTGELFF
>TRBJ1-2|.|.|TRBV30
TGTGCCTGGAGTCACAGGATTAACTATGGCTACACCTTC
CAWSHRINYGYTF
>TRBJ1-5|.|.|TRBV5-6
TGTGCCAGCAGCTTCATGGACAGTCGGAGCAATCAGCCCCAGCATTTT
CASSFMDSRSNQPQHF
>TRBJ2-5|few|TRBD2|TRBV19
TGTGCCAGTAGTAACGCGGGGGGGTTCGAGACCCAGTACTTC
CASSNAGGFETQYF
>TRBJ2-3|.|.|TRBV7-9
TGTGCCAGCAGCTCCTATAGCGGCGGCACAGATACGCAGTATTTT
CASSSYSGGTDTQYF
>TRBJ1-2|.|.|TRBV2
TGTGCCAGCAGTGGACCGCGAGGGCCTGGCTACACCTTC
CASSGPRGPGYTF
>TRBJ2-7|once|.|TRBV6-5
TGTGCCAGCAGTCGGGGAGGTCAGGTCTACGAGCAGTACTTC
CASSRGGQVYEQYF
>TRBJ2-5|.|.|TRBV7-9
TGTGCCAGCAGCTCCGCTAAGGACTTCCAAGAGACCCAGTACTTC
CASSSAKDFQETQYF
>TRBJ2-1|.|TRBD2|TRBV7-2
TGTGCCAGCAGCTTAGGGACTAGCGGCCCGTTCTTC
CASSLGTSGPFF
>TRBJ1-2|once|.|TRBV4-1
TGCGCCAGCAGCCAAGGGGGCGGGAGTAACTATGGCTACACCTTC
CASSQGGGSNYGYTF
>TRBJ2-3|.|TRBD1|TRBV5-1
TGCGCCAGCACTCTGGGACAGGGGGGCTTTGATACGCAGTATTTT
CASTLGQGGFDTQYF
>TRBJ1-6|.|.|TRBV29-1
TGCAGCGGCGACACCTCCGGTGACCACTTT
CSGDTSGDHF
>TRBJ2-1|few|TRBD1|TRBV6-6
TGTGCCAGCAGTTACGGGGACAGGGGATTCAATGAGCAGTTCTTC
CASSYGDRGFNEQFF
>TRBJ1-1|few|.|TRBV24-1
TGTGCCACCAGAAGAGGCGACCAGGCTTTCTTT
CATRRGDQAFF
>TRBJ2-3|.|TRBD2|TRBV28
TGTGCCAGCAGTTGGGGTCCTAGCGGGCATACTAGCACAGATACGCAGTATTTT
CASSWGPSGHTSTDTQYF
>TRBJ1-2|few|.|TRBV5-4
TGTGCCAGCAGCCCGAGGGGGTCCTATGGCTACACCTTC
CASSPRGSYGYTF
>TRBJ2-6|.|.|TRBV2
TGTGCCAGCAGTGATTGGAGCTCTGGGGCCAACGTCCTGACTTTC
CASSDWSSGANVLTF
>TRBJ1-2|.|.|TRBV28
TGTGCCAGCAGGCTCGATGAGGCAGCGGCAATTTCATTC
CASRLDEAAAISF
>TRBJ1-1|.|.|TRBV6-5
TGTGCCAGCAGTTTCTTCCGCAGTGAGGGCACTGAAGCTTTCTTT
CASSFFRSEGTEAFF
>TRBJ1-2|few|.|TRBV5-1
TGCGCCAGCAGCTTCGGGGGGCCCCCCCTCGGCTATGGCTACACCTTC
CASSFGGPPLGYGYTF
>TRBJ2-2|once|TRBD1|TRBV18
TGTGCCAGCTCACTGACGGACAGGGGGCGATCCGGGGAGCTGTTTTTT
CASSLTDRGRSGELFF
>TRBJ2-7|once|TRBD1|TRBV9
TGTGCCAGCAGCGTCTCCGGGACAGCCTACGAGCAGTACTTC
CASSVSGTAYEQYF
>TRBJ2-7|.|.|TRBV15
TGTGCCACCAGCAGAGATGGGGGCCCATACGAGCAGTACTTC
CATSRDGGPYEQYF
>TRBJ1-1|.|TRBD1|TRBV4-2
TGTGCCAGCAGCCGAGGCCGGGACAGTCTGAACACTGAAGCTTTCTTT
CASSRGRDSLNTEAFF
>TRBJ1-2|.|TRBD1|TRBV18
TGTGCCAGCTCACCACGGCAGGGGGCCTATGGCTACACCTTC
CASSPRQGAYGYTF
>TRBJ2-3|.|TRBD2|TRBV4-3
TGCGCCAGCAGCCAAGCCGGGACTAGCCAAGATACGCAGTATTTT
CASSQAGTSQDTQYF
>TRBJ1-1|.|.|TRBV29-1
TGCAGCGTTGTTCGTACAGGGAACACTGAAGCTTTCTTT
CSVVRTGNTEAFF
>TRBJ2-7|few|.|TRBV6-2/TRBV6-3
TGTGCCAGCAGTTACTGGTTTAGCGGCGGCTCCTACGAGCAGTACTTC
CASSYWFSGGSYEQYF
>TRBJ2-1|.|.|TRBV27
TGTGCCAGCAGCCCAACTGGACTAAGCTACAATGAGCAGTTCTTC
CASSPTGLSYNEQFF
>TRBJ1-2|.|TRBD1|TRBV6-4
TGTGCCAGCGGGGACAGGGGATCAGGTGGCTACACCTTC
CASGDRGSGGYTF
>TRBJ1-2|.|TRBD1|TRBV3-1/TRBV3-2
TGTGCCAGCAGCCAAGAGGACAGGTATGGCTACACCTTC
CASSQEDRYGYTF
>TRBJ2-2|.|.|TRBV15
TGTGCCACCAGCAGAGATGCCCGGGTCGGGGAGCTGTTTTTT
CATSRDARVGELFF
>TRBJ1-1|.|.|TRBV18
TGTGCCAGCTCACCCTGGACAGCGAATAACCCTACTGAAGCTTTCTTT
CASSPWTANNPTEAFF
>TRBJ1-1|once|TRBD1|TRBV14
TGTGCCAGCAGTCGCGGACAGGGAATAGGGAACACTGAAGCTTTCTTT
CASSRGQGIGNTEAFF
>TRBJ2-1|.|.|TRBV10-1
TGCGCCAGCAGCCGAGACGGCGGGAAGCAGTTCTTC
CASSRDGGKQFF
>TRBJ1-2|.|.|TRBV6-2/TRBV6-3
TGTGCCAGCAGTTCAACTCGTCTGGGCAGTGACTATGGCTACACCTTC
CASSSTRLGSDYGYTF
>TRBJ2-3|.|.|TRBV15
TGTGCCACCAGCGCCCGGACTCTCCCGGGGGCAGATACGCAGTATTTT
CATSARTLPGADTQYF
>TRBJ1-5|few|TRBD1|TRBV4-3
TGCGCCAGCAGCCAAGATGGGGACAGGGGTCAGCCCCAGCATTTT
CASSQDGDRGQPQHF
>TRBJ2-3|few|TRBD1|TRBV4-1
TGCGCCAGCAGCCAAGGGGGGAACAGGGGTATCCAAACAGATACGCAGTATTTT
CASSQGGNRGIQTDTQYF
>TRBJ2-2|.|TRBD1|TRBV7-9
TGTGCCAGCAGCACTATGCTTACAGGGACAGTGGGAAACACCGGGGAGCTGTTTTTT
CASSTMLTGTVGNTGELFF
>TRBJ1-1|.|.|TRBV29-1
TGCAGCGTTGATCCCCAGGGGACGGCTTTCTTT
CSVDPQGTAFF
>TRBJ1-4|.|.|TRBV7-2
TGTGCCAGCAGCTTAGGGCAGTCAACTAATGAAAAACTGTTTTTT
CASSLGQSTNEKLFF
>TRBJ2-3|.|.|TRBV5-4
TGTGCCAGCACCTTGACACAGAGCACAGATACGCAGTATTTT
CASTLTQSTDTQYF
>TRBJ2-1|.|TRBD2|TRBV10-3
TGTGCCATCAGTGAGCGCGTAGCGGGGGGGTACAATGAGCAGTTCTTC
CAISERVAGGYNEQFF
>TRBJ2-2|.|TRBD2|TRBV18
TGTGCCAGCTCACCTTTCCACCCCGGGACTAGCGGCACCGGGGAGCTGTTTTTT
CASSPFHPGTSGTGELFF
>TRBJ2-1|few|.|TRBV11-3
TGTGCCAGCAGCTTAGGGCTCACCACCTACAATGAGCAGTTCTTC
CASSLGLTTYNEQFF